The sequence of this TCR beta chain was determined in a study of post-analysis software for immune sequencing data. About the research overall: Secondary progressive, relapsing-remitting and progressive-relapsing multiple sclerosis were among the included disease courses.

Unique molecular identifiers tagged the TCR beta cDNA libraries. With roughly 0.85 to 11 million T cells as the source, roughly 0.5 million cDNA molecules resulted. TCRdb reanalysed the PCR reads using MiXCR and keeps one entry per CDR3 protein. Of 750,000 to 950,000 distinct CDR3 sequences listed, around 50% are singletons. Whole-study results and caveats: Relative to controls, patients with multiple sclerosis showed significantly lower normalized Chao1 diversity. Strong co-clustering by F measure was seen for same-batch samples. Patients had higher frequencies than controls of a few TRBV segments, including TRBV5-6, TRBV5-1 and TRBV20-1.

This clonotype was detected a few times. Its antigen is still unknown. The V end lost 4 bases, the J end lost 6 bases, and 10 bases lay between the germline ends. There are 13 residues in the CDR3. CDR1 SEHNR and CDR2 FQNEAQ come from the germline V gene (reference sequence). This sequence joins TRBV7-9 and TRBJ1-5, with D possibly TRBD1 on 6 matching bases. Specimen: blood. This sequence was found in a girl under 18 with multiple sclerosis. CDR3 nucleotides: TGTGCCAGCAGCTCCGGGGGGCCTCAGCCCCAGCATTTT. Protein: CASSSGGPQPQHF.